These 2 T cell receptor beta chains were all obtained from the same sample, sequenced in a study of blood T cell repertoires in COVID-19. The data were produced by immunoSEQ multiplex PCR, yet TCRdb's version contains in-frame clones alone and is incomplete. The table lists approximately 150,000 clones, roughly 82% of them singletons. Material: peripheral blood. These receptors were obtained from a woman in her sixties or seventies with acute or convalescent COVID-19.

This sequence joins TRBV2 and TRBJ1-2; unclear D gene. CDR3 length: 14 residues. Germline V gene data show CDR1 as SNHLY and CDR2 as FYNNEI. V dropped 6 bases and J dropped 3 bases, with 14 bases sitting between them. This chain's CDR3 is CASRRVEGDYGYTF. The CDR3 DNA reads TGTGCCAGCAGGCGCGTTGAGGGCGACTATGGCTACACCTTC.

The genes are TRBV19 and TRBJ2-1, with TRBD2 matching 10 bases. CDR3 length: 16 amino acids. V gave up 3 bases and J gave up 4 bases; unmatched junction bases: 6. Germline V gene sequence: CDR1 LNHDA, CDR2 SQIVND (reference sequence). CDR3 coding DNA: TGTGCCAGTAGTATCCTGAGCGGGAGGGTATACAATGAGCAGTTCTTC. Translating it yields CASSILSGRVYNEQFF.